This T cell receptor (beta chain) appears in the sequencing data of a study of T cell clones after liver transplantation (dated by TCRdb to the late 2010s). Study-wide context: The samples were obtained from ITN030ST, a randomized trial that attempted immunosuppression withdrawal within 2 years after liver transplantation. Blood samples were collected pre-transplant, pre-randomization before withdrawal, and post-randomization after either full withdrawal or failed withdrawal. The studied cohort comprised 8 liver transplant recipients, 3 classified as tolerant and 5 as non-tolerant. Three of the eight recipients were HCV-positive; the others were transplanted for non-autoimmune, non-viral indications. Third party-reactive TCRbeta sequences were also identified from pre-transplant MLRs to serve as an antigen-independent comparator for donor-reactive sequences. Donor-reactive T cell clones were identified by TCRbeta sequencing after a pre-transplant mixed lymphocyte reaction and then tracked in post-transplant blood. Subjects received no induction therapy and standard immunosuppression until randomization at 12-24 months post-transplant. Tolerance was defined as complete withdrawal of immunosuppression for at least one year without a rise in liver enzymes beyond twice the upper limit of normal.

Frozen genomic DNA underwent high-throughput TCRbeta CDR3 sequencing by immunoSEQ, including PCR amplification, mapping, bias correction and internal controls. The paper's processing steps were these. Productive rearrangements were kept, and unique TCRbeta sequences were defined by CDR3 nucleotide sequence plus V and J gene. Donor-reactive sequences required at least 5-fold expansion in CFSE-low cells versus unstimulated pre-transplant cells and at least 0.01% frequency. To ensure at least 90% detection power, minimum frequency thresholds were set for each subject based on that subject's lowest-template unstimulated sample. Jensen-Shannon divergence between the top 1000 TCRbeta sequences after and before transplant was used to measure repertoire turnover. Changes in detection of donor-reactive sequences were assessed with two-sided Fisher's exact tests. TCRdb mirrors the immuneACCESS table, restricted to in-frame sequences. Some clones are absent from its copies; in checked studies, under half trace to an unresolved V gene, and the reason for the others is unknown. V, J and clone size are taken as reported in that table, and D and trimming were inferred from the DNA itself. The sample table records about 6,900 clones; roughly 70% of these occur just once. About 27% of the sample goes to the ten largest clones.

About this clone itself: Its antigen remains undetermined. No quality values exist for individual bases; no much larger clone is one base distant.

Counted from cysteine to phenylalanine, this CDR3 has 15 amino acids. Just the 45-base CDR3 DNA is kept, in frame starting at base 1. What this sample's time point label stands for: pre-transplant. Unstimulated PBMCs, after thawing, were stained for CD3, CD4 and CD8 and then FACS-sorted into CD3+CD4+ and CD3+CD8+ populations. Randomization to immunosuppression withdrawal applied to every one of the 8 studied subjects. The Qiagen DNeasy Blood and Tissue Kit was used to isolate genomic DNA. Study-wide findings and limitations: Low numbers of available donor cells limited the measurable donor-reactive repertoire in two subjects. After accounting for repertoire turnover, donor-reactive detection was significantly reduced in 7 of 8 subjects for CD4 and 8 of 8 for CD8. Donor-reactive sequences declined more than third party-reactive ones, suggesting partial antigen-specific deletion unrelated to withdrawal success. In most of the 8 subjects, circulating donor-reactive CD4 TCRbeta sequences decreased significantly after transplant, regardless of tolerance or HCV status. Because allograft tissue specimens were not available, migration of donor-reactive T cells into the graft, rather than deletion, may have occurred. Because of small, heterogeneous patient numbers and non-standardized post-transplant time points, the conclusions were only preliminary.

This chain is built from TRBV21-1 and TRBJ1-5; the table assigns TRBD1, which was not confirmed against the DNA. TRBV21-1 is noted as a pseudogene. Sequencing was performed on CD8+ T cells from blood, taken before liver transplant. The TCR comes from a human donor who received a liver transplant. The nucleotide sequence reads TGTGCCAGCAGCAAATCGGGCAGGGTCTCCCAGCCCCAGCATTTT. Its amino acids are CASSKSGRVSQPQHF.